The 24 T cell receptor beta chains below were found in one sample sequenced in a study of T-cell reconstitution after alpha-beta-depleted transplantation in children. Molecular barcoding with unique molecular identifiers was used for the TCRbeta library. TCRdb passed the PCR reads through MiXCR, listing each CDR3 protein once. The repertoire holds about 1,000,000 distinct CDR3 sequences, with around 30% as singletons. The source material was PBMCs, mostly from graft donor cells, sampled 360 days after TCRalphabeta/CD19-depleted stem cell transplant. These receptor sequences come from a boy less than two years old who had a stem cell transplant for SCID, so the T cells may come from the graft donor.

This chain joins TRBV7-2 and TRBJ1-2; 7 positions agree with TRBD1. V shed 0 bases, J shed 6 bases, and the junction held 7 bases outside the gene matches. CDR1 and CDR2 (germline): SGHTA, FQGNSA. CDR3 size: 15 residues. The chain's CDR3 is CASSLATGLLDGYTF. In DNA, the CDR3 is TGTGCCAGCAGCTTAGCGACAGGGCTTCTAGATGGCTACACCTTC.

This clonotype appeared a few times. The V and J genes are TRBV12-3 or TRBV12-4 and TRBJ1-1, with D hard to call. This CDR3 has 15 residues. The V gene lost 4 bases and the J gene lost 0 bases, with 12 bases spanning the gap. CDR3 loop: CASSWLGRLNTEAFF. DNA of the CDR3: TGTGCCAGCAGTTGGCTTGGCAGGCTGAACACTGAAGCTTTCTTT.

This clonotype was recorded many times. The chain is built from TRBV4-3 and TRBJ1-2; D unclear. The CDR3 contains 16 residues. Between the trimmed V and J ends, which lost 2 bases and 4 bases, there was a span of 17 bases. CDR1 and CDR2 from the germline V gene are LGHNA and YSLEER. As DNA, the CDR3 is TGCGCCAGCAGCCAAAACAGAGGGATTCTGGGCTATGGCTACACCTTC. The encoded protein is CASSQNRGILGYGYTF.

This clonotype has only a few counts. The chain couples TRBV20-1 to TRBJ2-5; possibly TRBD1 for D (5 bases). Germline loops: CDR1 DFQATT, CDR2 SNEGSKA (reference sequence). Trimming left V 6 bases short and J 9 bases short, with 29 bases between. The CDR3 runs to 16 residues. The CDR3 loop reads CSARSSPGVGVGPQYF. CDR3 nucleotide sequence: TGCAGTGCCCGAAGCTCCCCCGGTGTGGGTGTGGGGCCCCAGTACTTC.

V and J are TRBV27 and TRBJ2-7, with D unresolved. Trimming removed 8 bases at V and 2 bases at J, with 13 bases between. Germline CDR1 reads MNHEY; CDR2 reads SMNVEV (reference sequence). The CDR3 totals 13 residues. CDR3 in DNA: TGTGCCAGCGTCTCACCTCTTACCTACGAGCAGTACTTC. It yields the protein CASVSPLTYEQYF.

The V call is TRBV10-2, the J call TRBJ2-1; TRBD2 might be the D (6 bases). CDR1 and CDR2 (germline): WSHSY, SAAADI. The ends were cut back, 6 bases at V and 4 bases at J, with 19 bases in the middle. This CDR3 has 16 residues. DNA for the CDR3: TGCGCCAGCAGAGGGTGGGGGGATCAAAGTTACAATGAGCAGTTCTTC. This sequence encodes CASRGWGDQSYNEQFF.

This clonotype was detected only a few times. The chain combines TRBV12-3 or TRBV12-4 with TRBJ2-5; no clear D. Deletions cut 7 bases from V and 1 base from J, with 7 bases between. The CDR3 is 12 residues long. The CDR3 reads CASTRTQETQYF. The CDR3 DNA follows: TGTGCCAGCACCCGGACCCAAGAGACCCAGTACTTC.

The J gene is TRBJ1-1, the V gene TRBV10-3; D gene uncertain. CDR1 is ENHRY, CDR2 SYGVKD, per germline. Trimming pared 5 bases from V and 8 bases from J, leaving 12 bases between. This CDR3 is 12 amino acids long. The DNA of the CDR3 is TGTGCCATCAGTACGGAGGGTTGGGAAGCTTTCTTT. Protein sequence: CAISTEGWEAFF.

J is TRBJ1-3 and V is TRBV4-1; 7 bases agree with TRBD1. V dropped 4 bases and J dropped 2; count of bases not matched to a gene: 8. This CDR3 comprises 16 residues. Germline-derived CDR1 and CDR2 are MGHRA and YSYEKL. The CDR3 DNA is TGCGCCAGCAGCCCACCAGGTACAGGGGCTGGAAACACCATATATTTT. It translates to CASSPPGTGAGNTIYF.

This clonotype was found a few times. The chain combines TRBV5-1 with TRBJ1-1, with D perhaps matching TRBD1 (5 bases). Trimming stripped 2 bases from V and 4 bases from J, with 12 bases between. The germline CDR1 and CDR2 sequences are SGHRS and YFSETQ. The CDR3 is 14 residues long. CDR3 sequence reads: CASSFPGRGTEAFF. The CDR3 region has the DNA TGCGCCAGCAGCTTCCCAGGGAGGGGCACTGAAGCTTTCTTT. Supplemented by reference TRBV5-1 and TRBJ1-1, the full variable domain reads KAGVTQTPRYLIKTRGQQVTLSCSPISGHRSVSWYQQTPGQGLQFLFEYFSETQRNKGNFPGRFSGRQFSNSRSEMNVSTLELGDSALYLCASSFPGRGTEAFFGQGTRLTVV.

V usage is TRBV20-1 and J usage is TRBJ1-5; 10 bases align to TRBD1. This CDR3 comprises 15 residues. The germline CDR1 and CDR2 sequences are DFQATT and SNEGSKA (reference sequence). V lost 2 bases, J lost 4 bases, and 5 bases stayed unmatched. The CDR3 protein is CSARRRQGANQPQHF. For the CDR3, the DNA is TGCAGTGCTAGACGGAGACAGGGGGCTAATCAGCCCCAGCATTTT.

This clonotype was detected a few times. Written as DNA, the CDR3 is TGTGCCAGCAGCTTTGGGACAGGAGGTGACAATGAGCAGTTCTTC. Amino acids: CASSFGTGGDNEQFF. The chain employs TRBV5-6 and TRBJ2-1; 8 nucleotides align to TRBD1. The germline CDR1 and CDR2 sequences are SGHDT and YYEEEE. CDR3 length equals 15 residues. V dropped 2 bases and J dropped 5; count of bases not matched to a gene: 6. The complete variable domain, with remaining parts taken from reference TRBV5-6 and TRBJ2-1, reads DAGVTQSPTHLIKTRGQQVTLRCSPKSGHDTVSWYQQALGQGPQFIFQYYEEEERQRGNFPDRFSGHQFPNYSSELNVNALLLGDSALYLCASSFGTGGDNEQFFGPGTRLTVL.

This clonotype has just a few counts. This sequence joins TRBV5-1 and TRBJ2-3; no reliable D call. V lost 2 bases and J lost 4, with 11 bases in between. Germline V gene data show CDR1 as SGHRS and CDR2 as YFSETQ. The CDR3 totals 14 residues. Written as DNA, the CDR3 is TGCGCCAGCAGCTTCAAAGGGTACCCAGATACGCAGTATTTT. The encoded protein is CASSFKGYPDTQYF.

This clonotype was detected a few times. CDR3 DNA sequence: TGTGCCAGCAGCCGAGGACCGTTTACTAGCACAGATACGCAGTATTTT. Translation: CASSRGPFTSTDTQYF. The rearrangement joins TRBV5-7 to TRBJ2-3; D gene ambiguous. TRBV5-7 is given ORF status, its function remaining uncertain. This CDR3 has 16 amino acids. Trimming stripped 4 bases from V and 0 bases from J, with 15 bases between.

Only one count was recorded for this clonotype. The rearrangement uses TRBV20-1 and TRBJ2-2; D may be TRBD2 (7 bases). The V and J ends lost 3 bases and 2 bases respectively, with 13 bases between them. The CDR3 totals 15 residues. Germline values: CDR1 DFQATT, CDR2 SNEGSKA (reference sequence). The CDR3: CSARRGGDNTGELFF. CDR3 bases: TGCAGTGCTAGGAGGGGGGGGGATAACACCGGGGAGCTGTTTTTT.

The chain is built from TRBV6-2 or TRBV6-3 and TRBJ2-7; a weak D match, TRBD1 (5 bases). Germline lookup yields CDR1 MNHEY and CDR2 SVGEGT. V lost 5 bases, J lost 4 bases, and 15 bases lay in between. This CDR3 has 14 amino acids. As DNA, the CDR3 is TGTGCCAGCAGTAGGGGCGGCCGGGCTTACGAGCAGTACTTC. As protein: CASSRGGRAYEQYF.

This clonotype has just a few counts. The gene calls are TRBV5-6 and TRBJ2-1; D is unclear. This CDR3 has 13 residues. Between the trimmed V and J ends, which lost 4 bases and 8 bases, there was a span of 13 bases. Germline V lookup: CDR1 SGHDT, CDR2 YYEEEE. CDR3 nucleotide sequence: TGTGCCAGCAGCAGACTTGCGTGGGATGAGCAGTTCTTC. Translation gives CASSRLAWDEQFF.

This chain's CDR3 is CASSLWASSTEQYF. As DNA, the CDR3 is TGCGCCAGCAGCTTGTGGGCCAGCTCAACCGAGCAGTACTTC. The rearrangement joins TRBV5-1 to TRBJ2-7; D gene uncertain. The CDR3 sequence is 14 residues long. Trimming pared 1 base from V and 6 bases from J, leaving 14 bases between. The germline V gene has CDR1 SGHRS and CDR2 YFSETQ.

The rearrangement uses TRBV7-9 and TRBJ2-7; 7 bases line up with TRBD1. V trimming: 2 bases; J trimming: 0 bases; junction bases outside the gene matches: 10. Germline V gene sequence: CDR1 SEHNR, CDR2 FQNEAQ (reference sequence). The CDR3 consists of 17 residues. The DNA for the CDR3 is TGTGCCAGCAGCTTACGCCACAGGGGTAGGAGCTCCTACGAGCAGTACTTC. Its protein is CASSLRHRGRSSYEQYF.

This clonotype was seen a few times. The chain recombines TRBV25-1 with TRBJ1-4; D gene uncertain. The CDR3 runs to 14 residues. V was cut by 7 bases and J by 8 bases, with 17 bases left in between. Germline V gene sequence: CDR1 MGHDK, CDR2 SYGVNS. The CDR3 DNA sequence: TGTGCCAGCATTGGGCAGAGCTTGGGGGAAAAACTGTTTTTT. It yields the protein CASIGQSLGEKLFF.

V gene TRBV7-2 combines with J gene TRBJ2-3; 8 bases line up with TRBD2. Per germline, CDR1 SGHTA and CDR2 FQGNSA. The junction had 10 bases not matched to a gene; V was cut back by 0 bases and J by 2 bases. The CDR3 totals 18 residues. CDR3 coding DNA: TGTGCCAGCAGCTTAGCACATTTGGCGGGGGGCTACACAGATACGCAGTATTTT. The encoded protein is CASSLAHLAGGYTDTQYF.

This clonotype was picked up a small number of times. The rearrangement uses TRBV10-3 and TRBJ1-1, with D uncertain. Germline-derived CDR1 and CDR2 are ENHRY and SYGVKD. CDR3 size: 14 residues. The ends were cut back, 1 base at V and 0 bases at J, with 6 bases in the middle. The DNA for the CDR3 is TGTGCCATCAGTGAGTTATCGTTGAACACTGAAGCTTTCTTT. Its translation is CAISELSLNTEAFF.

V and J are TRBV20-1 and TRBJ2-5, with no clear D. The CDR3 runs 15 residues. Germline-derived CDR1 and CDR2 are DFQATT and SNEGSKA (reference sequence). Trimming cost V 0 bases and J 5 bases, with 16 bases left between them. CDR3 sequence reads: CSARDGNGRSETQYF. CDR3 in DNA: TGCAGTGCTAGAGATGGAAATGGGCGTTCCGAGACCCAGTACTTC.

This clonotype was detected only a few times. The chain is built from TRBV7-3 and TRBJ2-2; TRBD1 matches 10 bases. The germline V gene encodes CDR1 SGHTA and CDR2 FQGTGA. J lost 7 bases, V lost 2 bases, and 13 bases had no gene match. The CDR3 contains 18 residues. CDR3 residues: CASSLYADRGLLSGELFF. CDR3 nucleotide sequence: TGTGCCAGCAGCTTATATGCCGACAGGGGGCTCTTGAGCGGGGAGCTGTTTTTT.